What follows is one TCR beta chain and its context. This specimen comes from a study of metastatic and nonmetastatic thyroid tumors. The overall study: Across blood and tumor or nodule tissue, repertoires from malignant and benign thyroid patients were compared with one another.

Using MiXCR, TCRdb reanalyzed the PCR reads. Of roughly 18,000 clones in the sample, roughly 29% were seen once. The CDR3 loop spans 15 amino acids. The germline V and J ends were trimmed by 5 bases and 0 bases, with 14 bases remaining between them. Germline V gives CDR1 SGHVS, CDR2 FNYEAQ. Thyroid surgery was performed in patients who had received no treatment beforehand. The rearrangement links TRBV7-6 to TRBJ2-7, with D uncertain. The specimen sequenced was tumor tissue. The TCR originated in a male donor with papillary thyroid cancer or a benign thyroid nodule (not recorded which). Some clones in this sample may be carry-over from other donors' samples. The CDR3 reads CASSPQTGPSYEQYF. The CDR3 DNA is TGTGCCAGCAGCCCTCAGACGGGTCCCTCCTACGAGCAGTACTTC.